The 23 T cell receptor beta chains listed next were all sequenced from one sample in a study of memory CD4+ T cells and cytomegalovirus serostatus. The sort gate was single viable CD3+CD4+CD8-CD45RO+ cells for memory CD4+ T cells. Using immunoSEQ multiplex PCR, the repertoire was profiled, and TCRdb retains in-frame clones only, with some absent. The table lists some 60,000 clones, about three quarters of them singletons. The sample consisted of memory CD4+ T cells from blood. These receptors were obtained from an adult in good health and CMV-seronegative.

The rearrangement uses TRBV7-9 and TRBJ2-7; 9 bases align to TRBD2. Germline V lookup: CDR1 SEHNR, CDR2 FQNEAQ (reference sequence). This CDR3 is 15 amino acids long. Unmatched junction bases numbered 5, after V lost 5 bases and J lost 0 bases. The CDR3: CASSGLREGSYEQYF. Written as DNA, the CDR3 is TGTGCCAGCAGCGGATTGCGGGAGGGCTCCTACGAGCAGTACTTC.

This chain joins TRBV5-8 and TRBJ2-6; D gene unclear. V was pared by 4 bases and J by 1 base, with 9 bases between. CDR1 and CDR2 from the germline V gene are SGHTS and YDEGEE. This CDR3 is 15 amino acids long. The DNA of the CDR3 is TGTGCCAGCAGCCCGGGTTTTTCTGGGGCCAACGTCCTGACTTTC. Amino acids: CASSPGFSGANVLTF.

The rearrangement uses TRBV11-3 and TRBJ1-2, with D perhaps TRBD1 (6 bases). V lost 4 bases and J lost 6, with 18 bases in between. CDR3 length equals 15 residues. CDR1 and CDR2 (germline): SGHNT, YENEEA. CDR3 bases: TGTGCCAGCAGCTCGGAGGCGGGGGGCGTGGATGGCTACACCTTC. Its protein product is CASSSEAGGVDGYTF. The variable domain in full, with the rest retrieved from reference TRBV11-3 and TRBJ1-2, is EAGVVQSPRYKIIEKKQPVAFWCNPISGHNTLYWYLQNLGQGPELLIRYENEEAVDDSQLPKDRFSAERLKGVDSTLKIQPAELGDSAVYLCASSSEAGGVDGYTFGSGTRLTVV.

This clone was recorded once. This chain connects TRBV7-9 to TRBJ2-7; either TRBD1 or TRBD2 may supply D (5 bases each). Between the trimmed V and J ends, which lost 1 base and 1 base, there was a span of 17 bases. Germline V gives CDR1 SEHNR, CDR2 FQNEAQ (reference sequence). The CDR3 covers 17 residues. CDR3 in DNA: TGTGCCAGCAGCTTAGGTTTTGAGGGGCGTCTTTCCTACGAGCAGTACTTC. This codes for CASSLGFEGRLSYEQYF. Together with reference TRBV7-9 and TRBJ2-7, the CDR3 gives the full variable domain: DTGVSQNPRHKITKRGQNVTFRCDPISEHNRLYWYRQTLGQGPEFLTYFQNEAQLEKSRLLSDRFSAERPKGSFSTLEIQRTEQGDSAMYLCASSLGFEGRLSYEQYFGPGTRLTVT.

This clone has only a few counts. The chain is built from TRBV5-1 and TRBJ2-7; D is ambiguous. CDR3 size: 11 residues. The germline V gene encodes CDR1 SGHRS and CDR2 YFSETQ. V dropped 0 bases and J dropped 4 bases, with 2 bases sitting between them. The CDR3 DNA reads TGCGCCAGCAGCTTGGAATACGAGCAGTACTTC. Amino acids: CASSLEYEQYF.

V and J are TRBV30 and TRBJ2-6; D is ambiguous. CDR1 GTSNPN and CDR2 SVGIG come from the germline V gene (reference sequence). This CDR3 spans 13 amino acids. V was shortened by 0 bases and J by 3 bases, with 3 bases between the two germline ends. CDR3 residues: CAWSVGGANVLTF. CDR3 bases: TGTGCCTGGAGTGTAGGTGGGGCCAACGTCCTGACTTTC.

V is TRBV19 and J is TRBJ2-5; D not certain. The CDR3 runs to 14 residues. Germline CDR1 is LNHDA and CDR2 is SQIVND (reference sequence). Between the trimmed V and J ends, which lost 3 bases and 1 base, there was a span of 9 bases. The CDR3 bases are TGTGCCAGTAGTATGCGGCAGACCCAAGAGACCCAGTACTTC. This translates into CASSMRQTQETQYF.

V is TRBV27 and J is TRBJ1-1, with D hard to call. The CDR3 is made up of 13 amino acids. V was clipped by 2 bases and J by 5 bases, with 9 bases between them. Germline V gene data show CDR1 as MNHEY and CDR2 as SMNVEV (reference sequence). In DNA form, the CDR3 reads TGTGCCAGCAGTTTACGAACGGAAACTGAAGCTTTCTTT. Translation: CASSLRTETEAFF.

The CDR3: CASSLAGGNEQFF. CDR3 sequence (DNA): TGTGCCAGCAGCCTAGCAGGGGGCAATGAGCAGTTCTTC. The chain has TRBV4-2 and TRBJ2-1, with TRBD1 matching over 7 bases. The germline V gene encodes CDR1 LGHNA and CDR2 YNFKEQ. CDR3 size: 13 residues. The V segment lost 4 bases and the J segment 6 bases; nucleotides outside the gene matches: 3.

The chain combines TRBV2 with TRBJ2-1; possibly TRBD1 or TRBD2 for D (5 bases each). Trimming removed 5 bases at V and 5 bases at J, with 19 bases between. The CDR3 is 16 amino acids. Germline V gene data show CDR1 as SNHLY and CDR2 as FYNNEI. The CDR3 loop reads CASSPPNRRGDNEQFF. The CDR3 nucleotides are TGTGCCAGCAGTCCTCCGAACAGGCGAGGGGACAATGAGCAGTTCTTC.

The chain is built from TRBV28 and TRBJ1-1; D is uncertain. The V and J ends lost 6 bases and 3 bases respectively, with 8 bases between them. The CDR3 is 12 amino acids. From germline, CDR1 is MDHEN and CDR2 SYDVKM. The CDR3 loop reads CASRSVDTEAFF. The CDR3 DNA reads as TGTGCCAGCAGGTCGGTGGACACTGAAGCTTTCTTT.

This rearrangement joins TRBV11-3 to TRBJ2-7; D could derive from TRBD1 or TRBD2 (5 bases each). The germline gives CDR1 SGHNT, CDR2 YENEEA. The CDR3 runs 12 residues. The V gene lost 5 bases and the J gene lost 3 bases, with 8 bases spanning the gap. The CDR3, as DNA: TGTGCCAGCAGCCGGGGCAGCTACGAGCAGTACTTC. Its protein is CASSRGSYEQYF. The full variable domain, with the rest looked up from reference TRBV11-3 and TRBJ2-7, is EAGVVQSPRYKIIEKKQPVAFWCNPISGHNTLYWYLQNLGQGPELLIRYENEEAVDDSQLPKDRFSAERLKGVDSTLKIQPAELGDSAVYLCASSRGSYEQYFGPGTRLTVT.

The chain joins TRBV7-2 to TRBJ2-2; 8 bases line up with TRBD1. This CDR3 has 14 residues. V shed 4 bases, J shed 7 bases, and the junction held 5 bases outside the gene matches. In germline, CDR1 is SGHTA, CDR2 FQGNSA. The CDR3 reads CASSYAGGVGELFF. The CDR3, as DNA: TGTGCCAGCAGCTACGCAGGGGGCGTCGGGGAGCTGTTTTTT. The variable domain in full, with the rest retrieved from reference TRBV7-2 and TRBJ2-2, is GAGVSQSPSNKVTEKGKDVELRCDPISGHTALYWYRQSLGQGLEFLIYFQGNSAPDKSGLPSDRFSAERTGGSVSTLTIQRTQQEDSAVYLCASSYAGGVGELFFGEGSRLTVL.

The rearrangement links TRBV6-1 to TRBJ2-4; D may be TRBD2 (5 bases). Germline CDR1 and CDR2: MNHNS and SASEGT. The V gene lost 4 bases and the J gene lost 9 bases, with 10 bases spanning the gap. This CDR3 contains 12 residues. CDR3 in DNA: TGTGCCAGCAGTGGCGATGGAGGCATTCAGTACTTC. Its translation: CASSGDGGIQYF.

This clone occurred once. The genes are TRBV7-9 and TRBJ1-5; D is possibly TRBD1 (5 bases). The V and J ends lost 1 base and 7 bases respectively, with 5 bases between them. CDR1 is SEHNR, CDR2 FQNEAQ, per germline (reference sequence). The CDR3 has 12 amino acids. The CDR3 DNA is TGTGCCAGCAGCTTAGGGGGCCAGCCCCAGCATTTT. Its translation: CASSLGGQPQHF.

The CDR3 sequence: CASSFSNDNEQFF. The CDR3 DNA follows: TGTGCCAGCAGCTTCTCGAACGACAATGAGCAGTTCTTC. The genes are TRBV7-3 and TRBJ2-1, with D hard to call. Trimming took off 3 bases at V and 5 bases at J, with 8 bases between the two ends. The V gene's germline CDR1 is SGHTA and CDR2 FQGTGA. The CDR3 is made up of 13 amino acids.

The J gene is TRBJ1-5, the V gene TRBV28; 8 positions agree with TRBD1. CDR1 is MDHEN, CDR2 SYDVKM, per germline. The CDR3 is made up of 14 amino acids. Trimming at V came to 6 bases and at J to 6 bases, leaving 7 bases not matched to a gene. The CDR3 nucleotides are TGTGCCAGCAGCCCCGGGACAGGACCTCAGCCCCAGCATTTT. The encoded protein is CASSPGTGPQPQHF.

This clone was detected only once. Distinct nucleotide sequences in the sample also encode this CDR3. The CDR3 coding sequence is TGTGCCAGCAGCCCCTTGGGGCCTGGAAACACCATATATTTT. It codes for CASSPLGPGNTIYF. The genes are TRBV14 and TRBJ1-3; tentative D call: TRBD1 (5 bases). In germline, CDR1 is SGHDN, CDR2 FVKESK. With 4 bases removed from V and 2 bases from J, the gap between germline ends came to 9 bases. There are 14 residues in the CDR3.

This clone was detected only a few times. CDR3 bases: TGCGCCAGCAGCCAAGATTATCAGTCCGGCCAGCCCCAGCATTTT. Its translation: CASSQDYQSGQPQHF. The rearrangement joins TRBV4-1 to TRBJ1-5; D remains ambiguous. Looked up from germline, CDR1 is MGHRA and CDR2 is YSYEKL. The CDR3 sequence is 15 residues long. Trimming took off 0 bases at V and 7 bases at J, with 13 bases between the two ends.

The chain links TRBV6-1 to TRBJ1-2; D call uncertain. The CDR3 runs to 12 residues. Germline V gene data show CDR1 as MNHNS and CDR2 as SASEGT. Trimming removed 7 bases at V and 4 bases at J, with 10 bases between. CDR3: CASNRQVYGYTF. The CDR3 nucleotides are TGTGCCAGCAACCGACAAGTCTATGGCTACACCTTC.

This clone showed up just once. The rearrangement uses TRBV19 and TRBJ1-2, with D maybe TRBD1 (6 bases). The CDR3 runs 14 residues. Trimming shortened V by 4 bases and J by 7 bases, and 16 bases separated the two germline ends. The germline CDR1 and CDR2 sequences are LNHDA and SQIVND (reference sequence). The CDR3 protein is CASSTKGGSSGYTF. In nucleotides, the CDR3 is TGTGCCAGTAGTACCAAGGGGGGCTCTTCTGGCTACACCTTC. Looking up the rest from reference TRBV19 and TRBJ1-2 gives the full variable domain: DGGITQSPKYLFRKEGQNVTLSCEQNLNHDAMYWYRQDPGQGLRLIYYSQIVNDFQKGDIAEGYSVSREKKESFPLTVTSAQKNPTAFYLCASSTKGGSSGYTFGSGTRLTVV.

The chain couples TRBV10-3 to TRBJ2-7, with D maybe TRBD1 (6 bases). V lost 7 bases and J lost 5, with 21 bases in between. CDR3 length: 15 residues. Germline-derived CDR1 and CDR2 are ENHRY and SYGVKD. The CDR3, as DNA: TGTGCCATCAACCCTGGGGGAGACAGGATCGACGAGCAGTACTTC. Encoded protein: CAINPGGDRIDEQYF.

The CDR3 DNA sequence: TGTGCCAGCAGCTTTGACCGGGACAGGGGGACTTGGGGGACAGATACGCAGTATTTT. Its translation is CASSFDRDRGTWGTDTQYF. The gene calls are TRBV5-4 and TRBJ2-3; 11 positions agree with TRBD1. Germline-derived CDR1 and CDR2 are SGHNT and YYREEE (reference sequence). Trimming at V came to 2 bases and at J to 3 bases, leaving 14 bases not matched to a gene. This CDR3 is 19 amino acids long.